The clone carrying this T cell receptor beta chain was picked up many times. At the DNA level, this CDR3 is encoded by other sequences in the same sample as well. Trimming stripped 8 bases from V and 1 base from J, with 5 bases between. The CDR3 has 11 amino acids. Germline V gene data show CDR1 as ENHRY and CDR2 as SYGVKD. Study processing details: ImmunoSEQ gave junction-only sequences without quality scores, so filtering differed. Repertoires were generated with immunoSEQ multiplex PCR, while TCRdb's copy carries only in-frame clones and drops some. V, J and clone size were drawn from that table, and D and trimming were deduced from the DNA. The table includes 550,000 to 850,000 clones, approximately 79% detected once. The data were obtained in a study of shared clonotypes between healthy human individuals.

J is TRBJ1-1 and V is TRBV10-3; D not certain. This TCR was recovered from a woman in her twenties or thirties in good health. Sequencing was carried out using memory CD4+ T cells sorted from blood. Subset of the sample: CD45RA-negative fraction. The CDR3 DNA follows: TGTGCCATCGGTGGGAACACTGAAGCTTTCTTT. Encoded protein: CAIGGNTEAFF.